Here is one T cell receptor beta chain with its context. Its antigen remains unknown. This record comes from a study of cytomegalovirus exposure and HLA in healthy donors. Study-wide results and limits: Presence/absence analyses rested on an assumption that sequencing depth was roughly uniform across donors. CMV antigen specificity was confirmed in vitro for three CMV-associated chains.

CDR3 length equals 15 residues. Germline loops: CDR1 MNHEY, CDR2 SMNVEV (reference sequence). V was pared by 6 bases and J by 3 bases, with 6 bases of the junction left unmatched. It was with 60 Vbeta and 13 Jbeta primers that the PCR ran. The data were produced by immunoSEQ multiplex PCR, yet TCRdb's version contains in-frame clones alone and is incomplete. The data hold 140,000 or so clones, with 88% observed a single time. This chain uses TRBV27 with TRBJ1-1, with 11 bases that match TRBD1. Sequencing used PBMCs. The TCR originated in a woman between 40 and 55 years old in good health and CMV-seronegative. The CDR3, as DNA: TGTGCCAGCAGCCGGACAGGGGGCCGGGACACTGAAGCTTTCTTT. Translated: CASSRTGGRDTEAFF.